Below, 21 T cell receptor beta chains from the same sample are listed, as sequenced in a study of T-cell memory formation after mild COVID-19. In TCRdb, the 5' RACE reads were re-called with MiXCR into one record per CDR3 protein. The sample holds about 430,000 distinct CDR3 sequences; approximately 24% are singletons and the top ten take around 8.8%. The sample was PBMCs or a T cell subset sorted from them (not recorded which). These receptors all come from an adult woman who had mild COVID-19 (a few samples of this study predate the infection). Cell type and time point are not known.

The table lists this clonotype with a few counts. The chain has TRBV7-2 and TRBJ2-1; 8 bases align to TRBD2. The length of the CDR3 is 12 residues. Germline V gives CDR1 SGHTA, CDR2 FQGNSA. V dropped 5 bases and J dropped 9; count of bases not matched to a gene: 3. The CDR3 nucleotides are TGTGCCAGCAGCCTTACTAGCGGTGAGCAGTTCTTC. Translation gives CASSLTSGEQFF.

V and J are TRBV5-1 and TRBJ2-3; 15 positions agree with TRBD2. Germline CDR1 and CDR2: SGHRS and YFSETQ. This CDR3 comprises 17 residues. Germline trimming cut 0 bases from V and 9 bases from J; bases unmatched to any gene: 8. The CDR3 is CASSLEGLAGGSGTQYF. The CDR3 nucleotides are TGCGCCAGCAGCTTGGAGGGACTAGCGGGGGGCTCCGGGACGCAGTATTTT.

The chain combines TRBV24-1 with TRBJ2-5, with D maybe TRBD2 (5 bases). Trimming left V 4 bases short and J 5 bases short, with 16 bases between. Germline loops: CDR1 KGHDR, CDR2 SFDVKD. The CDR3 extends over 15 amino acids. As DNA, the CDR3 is TGTGCCACCAGTGACGGGATCTCCACGACGGAGACCCAGTACTTC. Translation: CATSDGISTTETQYF.

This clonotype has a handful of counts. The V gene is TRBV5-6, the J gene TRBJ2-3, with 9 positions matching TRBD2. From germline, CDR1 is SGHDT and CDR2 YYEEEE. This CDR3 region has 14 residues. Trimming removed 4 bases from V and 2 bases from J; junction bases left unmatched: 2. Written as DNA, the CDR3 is TGTGCCAGCAGCGTAGCGGGGGACACAGATACGCAGTATTTT. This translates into CASSVAGDTDTQYF.

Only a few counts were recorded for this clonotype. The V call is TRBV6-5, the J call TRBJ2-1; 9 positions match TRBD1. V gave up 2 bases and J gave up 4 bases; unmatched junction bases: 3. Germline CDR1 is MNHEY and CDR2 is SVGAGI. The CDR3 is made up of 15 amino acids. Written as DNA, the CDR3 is TGTGCCAGCAGTTACGAGACAGGGGGTTACAATGAGCAGTTCTTC. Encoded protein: CASSYETGGYNEQFF.

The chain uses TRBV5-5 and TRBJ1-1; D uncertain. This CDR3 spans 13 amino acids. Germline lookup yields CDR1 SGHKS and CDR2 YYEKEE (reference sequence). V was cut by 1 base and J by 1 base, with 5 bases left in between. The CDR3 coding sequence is TGTGCCAGCAGCTTGAGGGCGAACACTGAAGCTTTCTTT. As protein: CASSLRANTEAFF.

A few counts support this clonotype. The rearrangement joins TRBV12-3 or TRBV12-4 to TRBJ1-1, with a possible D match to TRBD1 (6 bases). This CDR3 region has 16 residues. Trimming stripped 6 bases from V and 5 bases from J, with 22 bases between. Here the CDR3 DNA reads TGTGCCAGCAGCTCCCACACAAGCAGGGGCAATACTGAAGCTTTCTTT. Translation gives CASSSHTSRGNTEAFF.

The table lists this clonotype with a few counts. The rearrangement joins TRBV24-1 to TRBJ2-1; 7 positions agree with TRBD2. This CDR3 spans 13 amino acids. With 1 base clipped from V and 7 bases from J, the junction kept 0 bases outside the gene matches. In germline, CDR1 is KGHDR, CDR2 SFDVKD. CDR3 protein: CATSDLAGNEQFF. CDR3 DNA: TGTGCCACCAGTGATTTAGCGGGGAATGAGCAGTTCTTC.

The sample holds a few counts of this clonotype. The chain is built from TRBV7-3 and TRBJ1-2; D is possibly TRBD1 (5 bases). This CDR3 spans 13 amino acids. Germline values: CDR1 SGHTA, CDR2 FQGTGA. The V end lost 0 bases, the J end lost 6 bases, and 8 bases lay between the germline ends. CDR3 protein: CASSLTLGDGYTF. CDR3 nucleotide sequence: TGTGCCAGCAGCTTAACGTTGGGGGATGGCTACACCTTC. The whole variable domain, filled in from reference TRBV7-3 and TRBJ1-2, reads GAGVSQTPSNKVTEKGKYVELRCDPISGHTALYWYRQSLGQGPEFLIYFQGTGAADDSGLPNDRFFAVRPEGSVSTLKIQRTERGDSAVYLCASSLTLGDGYTFGSGTRLTVV.

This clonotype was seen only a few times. CDR3 in amino acids: CASSQERSTRTQYF. The CDR3 nucleotides read TGCGCCAGCAGCCAAGAGCGCAGTACCCGTACGCAGTATTTT. V is TRBV4-1 and J is TRBJ2-3; no definite D call. The CDR3 loop spans 14 amino acids. Between the trimmed V and J ends, which lost 0 bases and 8 bases, there was a span of 12 bases. CDR1 is MGHRA, CDR2 YSYEKL, per germline.

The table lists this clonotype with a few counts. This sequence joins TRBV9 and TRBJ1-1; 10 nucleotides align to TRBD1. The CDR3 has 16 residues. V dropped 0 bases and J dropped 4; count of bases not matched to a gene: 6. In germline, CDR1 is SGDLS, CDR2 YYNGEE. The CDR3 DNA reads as TGTGCCAGCAGCGTAGCTCCGGGACAGGGGACCACTGAAGCTTTCTTT. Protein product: CASSVAPGQGTTEAFF.

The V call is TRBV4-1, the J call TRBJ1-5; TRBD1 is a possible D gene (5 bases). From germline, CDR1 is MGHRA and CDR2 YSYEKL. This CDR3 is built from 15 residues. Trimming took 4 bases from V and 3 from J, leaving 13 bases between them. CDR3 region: CASSRWGTNNQPQHF. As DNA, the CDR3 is TGCGCCAGCAGCCGATGGGGGACCAACAATCAGCCCCAGCATTTT.

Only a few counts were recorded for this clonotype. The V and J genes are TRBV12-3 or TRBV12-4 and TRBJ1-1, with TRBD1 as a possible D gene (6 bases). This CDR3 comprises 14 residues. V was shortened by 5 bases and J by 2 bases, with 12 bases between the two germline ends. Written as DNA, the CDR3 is TGTGCCAGCAGTCCCTCACAGGGAAACACTGAAGCTTTCTTT. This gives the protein CASSPSQGNTEAFF.

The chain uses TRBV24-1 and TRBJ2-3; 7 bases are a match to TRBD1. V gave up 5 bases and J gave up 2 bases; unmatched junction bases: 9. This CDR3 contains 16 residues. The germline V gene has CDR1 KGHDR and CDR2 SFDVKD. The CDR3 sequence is CATSARWDRVTDTQYF. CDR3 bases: TGTGCCACCAGTGCCCGATGGGACAGAGTCACAGATACGCAGTATTTT.

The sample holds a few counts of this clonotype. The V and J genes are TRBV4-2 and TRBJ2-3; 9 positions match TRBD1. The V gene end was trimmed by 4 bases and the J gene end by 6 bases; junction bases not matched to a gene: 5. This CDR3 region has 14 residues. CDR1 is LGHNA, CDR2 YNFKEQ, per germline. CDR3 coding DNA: TGTGCCAGCAGCCTACCCGGGACAGGGGATACGCAGTATTTT. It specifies CASSLPGTGDTQYF.

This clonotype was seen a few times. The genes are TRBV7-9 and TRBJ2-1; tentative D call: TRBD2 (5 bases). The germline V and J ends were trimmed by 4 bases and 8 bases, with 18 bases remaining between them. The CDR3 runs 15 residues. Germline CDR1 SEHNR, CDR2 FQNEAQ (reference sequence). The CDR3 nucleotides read TGTGCCAGCAGCTCTGGACTGAGGGTTTCGGATGAGCAGTTCTTC. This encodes CASSSGLRVSDEQFF.

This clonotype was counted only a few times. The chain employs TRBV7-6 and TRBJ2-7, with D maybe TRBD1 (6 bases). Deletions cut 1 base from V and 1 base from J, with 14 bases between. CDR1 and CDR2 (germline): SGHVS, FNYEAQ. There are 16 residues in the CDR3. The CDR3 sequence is CASSLGGLGSSYEQYF. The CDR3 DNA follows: TGTGCCAGCAGCTTAGGGGGGCTGGGGTCGTCCTACGAGCAGTACTTC. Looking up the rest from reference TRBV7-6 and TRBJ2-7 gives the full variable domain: GAGVSQSPRYKVTKRGQDVALRCDPISGHVSLYWYRQALGQGPEFLTYFNYEAQQDKSGLPNDRFSAERPEGSISTLTIQRTEQRDSAMYRCASSLGGLGSSYEQYFGPGTRLTVT.

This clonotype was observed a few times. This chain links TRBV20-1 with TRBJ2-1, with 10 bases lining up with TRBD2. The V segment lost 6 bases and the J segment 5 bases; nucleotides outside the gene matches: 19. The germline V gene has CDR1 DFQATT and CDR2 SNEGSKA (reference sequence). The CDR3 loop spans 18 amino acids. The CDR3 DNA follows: TGCAGTGCGTGGGGGTCGACCGCTAGCGGGGGTTCCGACAATGAGCAGTTCTTC. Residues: CSAWGSTASGGSDNEQFF.

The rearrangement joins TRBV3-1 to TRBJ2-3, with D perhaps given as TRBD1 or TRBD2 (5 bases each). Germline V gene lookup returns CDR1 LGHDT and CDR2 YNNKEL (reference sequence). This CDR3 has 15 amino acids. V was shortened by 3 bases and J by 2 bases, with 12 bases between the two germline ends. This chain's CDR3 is CASSHPGTTTDTQYF. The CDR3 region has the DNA TGTGCCAGCAGCCATCCCGGGACCACCACAGATACGCAGTATTTT.

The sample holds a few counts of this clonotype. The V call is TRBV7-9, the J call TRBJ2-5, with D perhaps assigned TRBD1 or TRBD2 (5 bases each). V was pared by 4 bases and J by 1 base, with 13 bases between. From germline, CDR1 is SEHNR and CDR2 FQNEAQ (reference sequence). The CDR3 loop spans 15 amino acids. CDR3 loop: CASSYRSGAQETQYF. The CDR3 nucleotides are TGTGCCAGCAGCTATCGATCCGGGGCCCAAGAGACCCAGTACTTC.

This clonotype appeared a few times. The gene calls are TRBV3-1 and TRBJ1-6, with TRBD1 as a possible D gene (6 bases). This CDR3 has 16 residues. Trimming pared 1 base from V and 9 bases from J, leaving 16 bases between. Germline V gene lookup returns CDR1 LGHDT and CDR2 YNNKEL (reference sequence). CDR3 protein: CASSQVVGGGSSPLHF. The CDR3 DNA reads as TGTGCCAGCAGCCAAGTTGTCGGGGGCGGGAGTTCACCCCTCCACTTT.